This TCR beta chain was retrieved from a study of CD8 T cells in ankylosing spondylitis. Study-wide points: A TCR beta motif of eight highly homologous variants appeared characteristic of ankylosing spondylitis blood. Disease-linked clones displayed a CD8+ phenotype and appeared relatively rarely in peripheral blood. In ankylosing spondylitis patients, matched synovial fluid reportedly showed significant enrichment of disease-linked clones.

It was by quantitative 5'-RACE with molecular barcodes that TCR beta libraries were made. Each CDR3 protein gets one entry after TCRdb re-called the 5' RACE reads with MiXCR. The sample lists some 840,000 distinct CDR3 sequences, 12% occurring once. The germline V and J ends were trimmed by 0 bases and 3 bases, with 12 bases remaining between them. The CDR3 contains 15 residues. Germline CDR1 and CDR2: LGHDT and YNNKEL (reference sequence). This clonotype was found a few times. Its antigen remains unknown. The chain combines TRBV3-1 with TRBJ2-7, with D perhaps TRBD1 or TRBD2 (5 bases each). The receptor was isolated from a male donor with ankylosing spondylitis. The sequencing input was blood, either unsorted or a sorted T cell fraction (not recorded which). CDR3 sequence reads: CASSQDPAGSYEQYF. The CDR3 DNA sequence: TGTGCCAGCAGCCAAGATCCAGCAGGGAGCTACGAGCAGTACTTC.